This TCR beta chain was sequenced for a study of OX40 agonist ivuxolimab in advanced cancers. There are 12 residues in the CDR3. CDR1 is SEHNR, CDR2 FQNEAQ, per germline (reference sequence). Trimming cost V 5 bases and J 6 bases; bases outside gene matches: 3. TCRdb's copy holds only in-frame clones and misses some; the assay was immunoSEQ multiplex PCR. Here the sample spans roughly 58,000 clones, roughly 89% being singletons. V is TRBV7-9 and J is TRBJ1-1; 7 nucleotides align to TRBD1. The input for sequencing was CD4+ or CD8+ T cells sorted from blood, taken in a trial of the OX40 agonist ivuxolimab. This TCR was sampled from an adult with an advanced solid tumor such as melanoma, head and neck, liver or kidney cancer. CDR3 in amino acids: CASSITGAEAFF. The CDR3 bases are TGTGCCAGCAGCATAACAGGGGCTGAAGCTTTCTTT.